One and the same sample provided the 20 T cell receptor beta chains below, sequenced in a study of shared clonotypes between healthy human individuals. Method: immunoSEQ multiplex PCR; TCRdb's copy keeps in-frame clones and lacks some. The sample includes about 1,800,000 clones, about 95% seen only once; the top ten take approximately 1.2%. Naive CD8 cells comprised CD45RO-negative, CCR7-positively selected cells, excluding terminally differentiated effector memory CD45RA+ cells. The sample taken for sequencing was naive CD8+ T cells sorted from blood. Every receptor here comes from a man younger than 35 in good health.

The chain is built from TRBV4-1 and TRBJ2-7; 8 bases line up with TRBD2. Germline values: CDR1 MGHRA, CDR2 YSYEKL. V dropped 2 bases and J dropped 5; count of bases not matched to a gene: 11. The CDR3 runs to 16 residues. The CDR3: CASSQWLAGAPNEQYF. The CDR3 bases are TGCGCCAGCAGCCAATGGCTAGCGGGTGCCCCTAACGAGCAGTACTTC.

V and J are TRBV2 and TRBJ2-7; D may be TRBD2 (6 bases). This CDR3 has 15 residues. V shed 4 bases and J shed 3 bases, with 16 bases lying between them. The V gene's germline CDR1 is SNHLY and CDR2 FYNNEI. CDR3 nucleotides: TGTGCCAGCAGTGTGGAGGGCACGCCAAACTACGAGCAGTACTTC. It specifies CASSVEGTPNYEQYF.

This sequence joins TRBV28 and TRBJ2-3; no reliable D call. Between the trimmed V and J ends, which lost 4 bases and 2 bases, there was a span of 7 bases. The CDR3 contains 13 residues. Germline values: CDR1 MDHEN, CDR2 SYDVKM. DNA for the CDR3: TGTGCCAGCAGTTACCCTTACACAGATACGCAGTATTTT. Translating gives CASSYPYTDTQYF. The variable domain in full, completed from reference TRBV28 and TRBJ2-3, reads DVKVTQSSRYLVKRTGEKVFLECVQDMDHENMFWYRQDPGLGLRLIYFSYDVKMKEKGDIPEGYSVSREKKERFSLILESASTNQTSMYLCASSYPYTDTQYFGPGTRLTVL.

This chain uses TRBV6-1 with TRBJ1-4; TRBD1 matches at 10 bases. The length of the CDR3 is 15 residues. The germline V gene has CDR1 MNHNS and CDR2 SASEGT. The J segment lost 0 bases and the V segment lost 7 bases, leaving 2 bases of the junction unmatched. CDR3 residues: CASNGQGATNEKLFF. Here the CDR3 DNA reads TGTGCCAGCAACGGACAGGGGGCAACTAATGAAAAACTGTTTTTT.

The V and J genes are TRBV7-9 and TRBJ2-5, with 7 bases that match TRBD1. Germline CDR1 is SEHNR and CDR2 is FQNEAQ (reference sequence). The CDR3 is made up of 15 amino acids. V lost 4 bases to trimming and J lost 5 bases; unmatched junction nucleotides: 10. DNA for the CDR3: TGTGCCAGCAGCTCCCCCGACAGGGTGGAGGAGACCCAGTACTTC. This encodes CASSSPDRVEETQYF.

This rearrangement joins TRBV5-6 to TRBJ2-5, with a tentative D call TRBD1 (5 bases). This CDR3 has 13 residues. Per germline, CDR1 SGHDT and CDR2 YYEEEE. Trimming cost V 2 bases and J 8 bases, with 13 bases left between them. CDR3 nucleotide sequence: TGTGCCAGCAGCTTAAACATTGACAGCACCCAGTACTTC. Its translation: CASSLNIDSTQYF. Drawing the rest from reference TRBV5-6 and TRBJ2-5, the complete variable domain is DAGVTQSPTHLIKTRGQQVTLRCSPKSGHDTVSWYQQALGQGPQFIFQYYEEEERQRGNFPDRFSGHQFPNYSSELNVNALLLGDSALYLCASSLNIDSTQYFGPGTRLLVL.

The genes are TRBV28 and TRBJ2-7, with 10 bases matching TRBD2. Germline trimming cut 4 bases from V and 3 bases from J; bases unmatched to any gene: 6. There are 15 residues in the CDR3. Germline CDR1 MDHEN, CDR2 SYDVKM. This CDR3 is CASSSRAGGIYEQYF. The CDR3 DNA sequence: TGTGCCAGCAGTTCCCGAGCGGGGGGGATCTACGAGCAGTACTTC. Looking up the rest from reference TRBV28 and TRBJ2-7 gives the full variable domain: DVKVTQSSRYLVKRTGEKVFLECVQDMDHENMFWYRQDPGLGLRLIYFSYDVKMKEKGDIPEGYSVSREKKERFSLILESASTNQTSMYLCASSSRAGGIYEQYFGPGTRLTVT.

J is TRBJ2-1 and V is TRBV5-8; 10 bases agree with TRBD1. Germline assignment: CDR1 SGHTS and CDR2 YDEGEE. The CDR3 extends over 20 amino acids. After removal of 4 bases from V and 0 bases from J, the junction contained 16 bases not matched to a gene. CDR3 amino acids: CASSPRDRGHRDYSYNEQFF. The CDR3 bases are TGTGCCAGCAGCCCTAGGGACAGGGGTCATCGGGACTACTCCTACAATGAGCAGTTCTTC. The entire variable domain, with the rest obtained from reference TRBV5-8 and TRBJ2-1, is as follows: EAGVTQSPTHLIKTRGQQATLRCSPISGHTSVYWYQQALGLGLQFLLWYDEGEERNRGNFPPRFSGRQFPNYSSELNVNALELEDSALYLCASSPRDRGHRDYSYNEQFFGPGTRLTVL.

As concerns this clone: Other nucleotide sequences in the sample specify the same CDR3. The chain is built from TRBV27 and TRBJ2-1; D ambiguous. Germline CDR1 is MNHEY and CDR2 is SMNVEV (reference sequence). Trimming stripped 5 bases from V and 4 bases from J, with 6 bases between. The CDR3 runs to 12 residues. CDR3 loop: CASSDRYNEQFF. The CDR3 coding sequence is TGTGCCAGCAGTGACCGTTACAATGAGCAGTTCTTC.

The rearrangement links TRBV7-4 to TRBJ2-5; 8 bases line up with TRBD1. CDR3 length: 12 residues. Germline CDR1 reads SGHVT; CDR2 reads SQSDAQ. Unmatched junction bases numbered 4, after V lost 5 bases and J lost 8 bases. The CDR3 here is CASSGQGDTQYF. The CDR3 nucleotides read TGTGCCAGCAGCGGACAGGGAGATACCCAGTACTTC.

The chain couples TRBV5-4 to TRBJ1-2, with D possibly matching TRBD1 (5 bases). Trimming shortened V by 0 bases and J by 4 bases, and 10 bases separated the two germline ends. The length of the CDR3 is 14 residues. Germline V gene lookup returns CDR1 SGHNT and CDR2 YYREEE (reference sequence). The CDR3 region is CASSLGTGGYGYTF. The CDR3 DNA sequence: TGTGCCAGCAGCTTGGGGACGGGGGGCTATGGCTACACCTTC.

For this clone: The identical CDR3 is also encoded by other nucleotide sequences in the sample. The chain employs TRBV11-2 and TRBJ2-7, with 8 bases that match TRBD1. V lost 5 bases to trimming and J lost 2 bases; unmatched junction nucleotides: 5. Per germline, CDR1 SGHAT and CDR2 FQNNGV. The CDR3 extends over 14 amino acids. CDR3 sequence (DNA): TGTGCCAGCAGCCCCGGGACAGGTACCTACGAGCAGTACTTC. Translation gives CASSPGTGTYEQYF.

This clone was counted between two and nine times. The chain combines TRBV6-1 with TRBJ1-6, with D unresolved. Trimming took 4 bases from V and 2 from J, leaving 12 bases between them. CDR1 and CDR2 (germline): MNHNS, SASEGT. The CDR3 totals 16 residues. Here the CDR3 reads CASSAPGGTYNSPLHF. Written as DNA, the CDR3 is TGTGCCAGCAGTGCCCCGGGCGGCACCTATAATTCACCCCTCCACTTT.

The V gene is TRBV12-5, the J gene TRBJ2-3, with 8 bases aligning to TRBD2. CDR1 and CDR2 (germline): LGHNT, FRNRAP. CDR3 size: 15 residues. V lost 6 bases, J lost 6 bases, and 11 bases stayed unmatched. CDR3 amino acids: CASGLSGTSPDTQYF. CDR3 nucleotide sequence: TGTGCTAGTGGCCTTAGCGGGACAAGTCCGGATACGCAGTATTTT.

J is TRBJ2-1 and V is TRBV11-2; D is ambiguous. Between the trimmed V and J ends, which lost 5 bases and 0 bases, there was a span of 5 bases. This CDR3 region has 13 residues. CDR1 and CDR2 from the germline V gene are SGHAT and FQNNGV. CDR3 in amino acids: CASSQSSYNEQFF. The DNA of the CDR3 is TGTGCCAGCAGCCAGAGCTCCTACAATGAGCAGTTCTTC.

The CDR3 nucleotides are TGCGCCAGCAGCTTGGCTGCTAGCGGGCTAGTAGCAGAGACCCAGTACTTC. Protein product: CASSLAASGLVAETQYF. The V gene is TRBV5-1, the J gene TRBJ2-5; 8 positions match TRBD2. Germline CDR1 SGHRS, CDR2 YFSETQ. With V trimmed by 0 bases and J by 4 bases, 11 bases remained unmatched. The CDR3 spans 17 residues.

This sequence joins TRBV27 and TRBJ2-1, with 11 bases identical to TRBD2. CDR1 MNHEY and CDR2 SMNVEV come from the germline V gene (reference sequence). The CDR3 length is 16 residues. V lost 4 bases, J lost 9 bases, and 11 bases stayed unmatched. CDR3 DNA: TGTGCCAGCAGTTCAAATAGCGGGGGGGGCCCCGGTGAGCAGTTCTTC. This translates into CASSSNSGGGPGEQFF.

The chain uses TRBV7-9 and TRBJ2-5; unclear D gene. The CDR3 length is 11 residues. The V end lost 6 bases, the J end lost 3 bases, and 5 bases lay between the germline ends. The germline gives CDR1 SEHNR, CDR2 FQNEAQ (reference sequence). In DNA form, the CDR3 reads TGTGCCAGCAGAATTAAAGAGACCCAGTACTTC. Translation gives CASRIKETQYF. Full variable domain (remainder filled in from reference TRBV7-9 and TRBJ2-5): DTGVSQNPRHKITKRGQNVTFRCDPISEHNRLYWYRQTLGQGPEFLTYFQNEAQLEKSRLLSDRFSAERPKGSFSTLEIQRTEQGDSAMYLCASRIKETQYFGPGTRLLVL.

The rearrangement uses TRBV7-9 and TRBJ2-5; D gene uncertain. V lost 2 bases and J 7 bases, leaving 17 bases between the germline ends. The CDR3 runs to 15 residues. Germline V lookup: CDR1 SEHNR, CDR2 FQNEAQ (reference sequence). The CDR3 here is CASSLSEGNLVTQYF. For the CDR3, the DNA is TGTGCCAGCAGCTTATCAGAAGGCAATCTTGTGACCCAGTACTTC.

This chain joins TRBV5-4 and TRBJ1-6, with D hard to call. V was clipped by 0 bases and J by 0 bases, with 10 bases between them. Germline CDR1 reads SGHNT; CDR2 reads YYREEE (reference sequence). CDR3 length: 17 residues. Here the CDR3 DNA reads TGTGCCAGCAGCTTGGTAACGGGGAGCTCCTATAATTCACCCCTCCACTTT. Amino acid sequence: CASSLVTGSSYNSPLHF.